The clone carrying this TCR beta chain was detected many times. V lost 0 bases to trimming and J lost 7 bases, with 28 bases between them. The CDR3 covers 19 residues. Germline values: CDR1 SGHRS, CDR2 YFSETQ. A second PCR of roughly 7 to 11 cycles used a sample-barcoded 5' primer and a J-beta primer mix. Every single cDNA molecule received a tag from a template-switch adaptor with 12 random nucleotides. TCRdb fed the 5' RACE reads into MiXCR, producing one record per CDR3 protein. The table lists about 1,500,000 distinct CDR3 sequences, approximately 28% of them singletons. The data were obtained in a study of blood T cells in healthy people across ages.

Sequenced material: blood. The sequence was obtained from a woman in her 30s in good health. The genes are TRBV5-1 and TRBJ2-5; D might be TRBD1 or TRBD2, each matching 6 bases. The CDR3 nucleotides read TGCGCCAGCAGCTTGGTCGGAGGGTCATTGTTGGGGGGCCGGGTGACCCAGTACTTC. It yields the protein CASSLVGGSLLGGRVTQYF. Looking up the rest from reference TRBV5-1 and TRBJ2-5 gives the full variable domain: KAGVTQTPRYLIKTRGQQVTLSCSPISGHRSVSWYQQTPGQGLQFLFEYFSETQRNKGNFPGRFSGRQFSNSRSEMNVSTLELGDSALYLCASSLVGGSLLGGRVTQYFGPGTRLLVL.